These 32 T cell receptor beta chains originate from one sample sequenced in a study of cytomegalovirus exposure and HLA in healthy donors. Vbeta (60) and Jbeta (13) primers were used in the PCR. Sequenced by immunoSEQ multiplex PCR; TCRdb stores in-frame clones only, minus some. The sample contains about 92,000 clones, roughly 63% of which appear only once. The sequenced sample consisted of PBMCs. These receptors were taken from a middle-aged man in good health and CMV-seronegative.

This clone was recorded a few times. V is TRBV5-6 and J is TRBJ1-2, with 7 nucleotides matching TRBD1. This CDR3 contains 17 residues. Germline CDR1 and CDR2: SGHDT and YYEEEE. Trimming removed 0 bases from V and 5 bases from J; junction bases left unmatched: 13. In nucleotides, the CDR3 is TGTGCCAGCAGCTTGGTGGGAAACCTGGACAGGCTATATGGCTACACCTTC. It codes for CASSLVGNLDRLYGYTF.

V gene TRBV7-9 combines with J gene TRBJ2-2, with 7 bases lining up with TRBD1. CDR1 is SEHNR and CDR2 is FQNEAQ in the germline V gene (reference sequence). Germline trimming cut 3 bases from V and 4 bases from J; bases unmatched to any gene: 8. This CDR3 has 16 amino acids. CDR3 sequence reads: CASSFDRDSGTGELFF. The CDR3 nucleotides are TGTGCCAGCAGCTTCGACCGGGACAGTGGCACCGGGGAGCTGTTTTTT.

V usage is TRBV4-3 and J usage is TRBJ1-1; the D is unclear. Per germline, CDR1 LGHNA and CDR2 YSLEER. The CDR3 spans 15 residues. V lost 1 base and J 5 bases, leaving 14 bases between the germline ends. The CDR3 DNA is TGCGCCAGCAGCCAAGCTCCGGGATGGGAGACTGAAGCTTTCTTT. It yields the protein CASSQAPGWETEAFF.

The CDR3 nucleotides are TGTGCCAGCAGCTTATCGGGGGCTCGGGGAGGGGATACGCAGTATTTT. This translates into CASSLSGARGGDTQYF. This rearrangement joins TRBV5-4 to TRBJ2-3; D perhaps matches TRBD2 (7 bases). The germline V gene encodes CDR1 SGHNT and CDR2 YYREEE (reference sequence). The CDR3 loop spans 16 amino acids. Trimming left V 2 bases short and J 6 bases short, with 19 bases between.

J is TRBJ2-3 and V is TRBV5-4, with TRBD2 matching 11 bases. The CDR3 sequence is 16 residues long. Germline V lookup: CDR1 SGHNT, CDR2 YYREEE (reference sequence). J gave up 4 bases and V 3 bases, and 7 bases lay outside the gene matches. Written as DNA, the CDR3 is TGTGCCAGCAGCTCAAGACTAGCGGGACTCTCAGATACGCAGTATTTT. Residues: CASSSRLAGLSDTQYF.

This clone came up once. The CDR3 protein is CSASRGDTEAFF. The CDR3 DNA reads TGCAGCGCCTCGCGGGGGGACACTGAAGCTTTCTTT. The V call is TRBV29-1, the J call TRBJ1-1, with D possibly being TRBD1 (5 bases). Trimming stripped 7 bases from V and 3 bases from J, with 12 bases between. CDR3 length: 12 residues. Germline V gene data show CDR1 as SQVTM and CDR2 as ANQGSEA.

V usage is TRBV6-5 and J usage is TRBJ2-6; D remains ambiguous. The germline V and J ends were trimmed by 4 bases and 0 bases, with 10 bases remaining between them. Germline CDR1 reads MNHEY; CDR2 reads SVGAGI. The CDR3 spans 16 residues. CDR3 nucleotide sequence: TGTGCCAGCAGTTTCAGATCCTTCTCTGGGGCCAACGTCCTGACTTTC. Protein: CASSFRSFSGANVLTF.

This clone has just a few counts. CDR3 loop: CASSSRSGTAYNSPLHF. CDR3 DNA sequence: TGTGCCAGCAGTTCCCGATCCGGGACAGCCTATAATTCACCCCTCCACTTT. V gene TRBV28 combines with J gene TRBJ1-6, with 7 nucleotides matching TRBD1. The V segment lost 4 bases and the J segment 2 bases; nucleotides outside the gene matches: 8. The CDR3 covers 17 residues. Germline-derived CDR1 and CDR2 are MDHEN and SYDVKM.

Worth noting for this clone: At one end the junction does not follow the germline gene, possibly because of a read error. This rearrangement joins TRBV7-7 to TRBJ2-5, with D tentatively TRBD1 (5 bases). The CDR3 runs 15 residues. Germline V lookup: CDR1 SSHAT, CDR2 FNYEAQ (reference sequence). The chain's CDR3 is CASSNTLTVPETQYF. The CDR3 coding sequence is TGTGCTAGCAGCAATACCCTGACAGTCCCGGAGACCCAGTACTTC.

DNA of the CDR3: TGTGCCAGCAGCCCCCGGACTGCGTCCTATGGCTACACCTTC. It codes for CASSPRTASYGYTF. The V gene is TRBV13, the J gene TRBJ1-2, with D hard to call. Germline assignment: CDR1 PRHDT and CDR2 FYEKMQ (reference sequence). V was trimmed by 5 bases and J by 4 bases, leaving 14 bases between them. The CDR3 spans 14 residues.

The chain joins TRBV4-3 to TRBJ1-3; a possible D gene is TRBD1 (5 bases). This CDR3 is built from 16 residues. The V end lost 0 bases, the J end lost 8 bases, and 17 bases lay between the germline ends. CDR1 and CDR2 (germline): LGHNA, YSLEER. The CDR3 loop is CASSQELSGWGHTIYF. DNA for the CDR3: TGCGCCAGCAGCCAAGAATTATCAGGTTGGGGCCACACCATATATTTT.

V is TRBV30 and J is TRBJ1-2; 7 nucleotides match TRBD1. V was clipped by 5 bases and J by 1 base; unmatched bases: 10. Germline CDR1 reads GTSNPN; CDR2 reads SVGIG (reference sequence). The CDR3 spans 15 residues. The CDR3 coding sequence is TGTGCCTGGGACTACCGGGACAGAAATAACTATGGCTACACCTTC. Its protein product is CAWDYRDRNNYGYTF.

This chain joins TRBV5-1 and TRBJ2-7, with 7 bases lining up with TRBD2. In germline, CDR1 is SGHRS, CDR2 YFSETQ. This CDR3 region has 15 residues. V trimming: 2 bases; J trimming: 0 bases; junction bases outside the gene matches: 5. CDR3 amino acids: CASSLGLADSYEQYF. The CDR3 bases are TGCGCCAGCAGCTTAGGGCTAGCGGACTCCTACGAGCAGTACTTC.

In its sample, this clone was seen a few times. The chain couples TRBV5-1 to TRBJ2-3, with 9 bases lining up with TRBD2. V was clipped by 0 bases and J by 6 bases; unmatched bases: 11. The CDR3 runs to 17 residues. Germline CDR1 is SGHRS and CDR2 is YFSETQ. CDR3 DNA sequence: TGCGCCAGCAGCTTGGGTAGTTCCAGCGGGGGGTCGGATACGCAGTATTTT. It translates to CASSLGSSSGGSDTQYF.

The chain recombines TRBV6-5 with TRBJ2-3; 13 nucleotides agree with TRBD2. CDR1 is MNHEY and CDR2 is SVGAGI in the germline V gene. V lost 2 bases and J lost 4; bases outside the gene matches: 0. The CDR3 runs to 15 residues. The CDR3 here is CASSYTSGGADTQYF. CDR3 DNA: TGTGCCAGCAGTTACACTAGCGGGGGGGCAGATACGCAGTATTTT.

This clone came up a few times. The genes are TRBV28 and TRBJ1-2; the match to TRBD1 covers 8 bases. The junction had 4 bases not matched to a gene; V was cut back by 6 bases and J by 4 bases. CDR1 is MDHEN and CDR2 is SYDVKM in the germline V gene. There are 13 residues in the CDR3. CDR3 loop: CASSTGQGYGYTF. DNA for the CDR3: TGTGCCAGCAGCACTGGACAGGGCTATGGCTACACCTTC.

The chain combines TRBV25-1 with TRBJ2-7; tentatively, D is TRBD1 (6 bases). CDR3 length: 14 amino acids. Trimming took off 6 bases at V and 3 bases at J, with 15 bases between the two ends. CDR1 is MGHDK and CDR2 is SYGVNS in the germline V gene. This chain's CDR3 is CASSDRDTNYEQYF. For the CDR3, the DNA is TGTGCCAGCAGCGACCGGGACACCAACTACGAGCAGTACTTC.

This clone has a handful of counts. The chain joins TRBV4-1 to TRBJ1-5, with no clear D. The length of the CDR3 is 17 residues. With 0 bases removed from V and 1 base from J, the gap between germline ends came to 13 bases. Germline V gene data show CDR1 as MGHRA and CDR2 as YSYEKL. The DNA of the CDR3 is TGCGCCAGCAGCCAAGAAGATGCGGGTATAAGCAATCAGCCCCAGCATTTT. Its protein product is CASSQEDAGISNQPQHF.

This clone was recorded a few times. The rearrangement uses TRBV15 and TRBJ1-6; D is unclear. V gave up 1 base and J gave up 4 bases, with 5 bases separating them. The V gene's germline CDR1 is LNHNV and CDR2 YYDKDF (reference sequence). CDR3 length equals 14 residues. CDR3 region: CATSRAVYNSPLHF. The CDR3 DNA reads as TGTGCCACCAGCAGAGCGGTTTATAATTCACCCCTCCACTTT.

V is TRBV6-4 and J is TRBJ2-3; TRBD2 is a possible D gene (5 bases). In germline, CDR1 is MRHNA, CDR2 SNTAGT. V dropped 3 bases and J dropped 1 base, with 8 bases sitting between them. This CDR3 has 14 residues. This chain's CDR3 is CASSDDGGTDTQYF. The CDR3 nucleotides are TGTGCCAGCAGTGATGACGGGGGCACAGATACGCAGTATTTT.

The chain couples TRBV25-1 to TRBJ1-2; D uncertain. Germline V gene sequence: CDR1 MGHDK, CDR2 SYGVNS. CDR3 size: 14 residues. V shed 0 bases and J shed 8 bases, with 13 bases lying between them. CDR3 nucleotide sequence: TGTGCCAGCAGTGAATATACGACCACGGGGGGCTACACCTTC. It encodes CASSEYTTTGGYTF.

The chain links TRBV5-4 to TRBJ1-1; 8 bases line up with TRBD1. V dropped 3 bases and J dropped 1; count of bases not matched to a gene: 5. The CDR3 loop spans 15 amino acids. CDR1 and CDR2 (germline): SGHNT, YYREEE (reference sequence). CDR3 sequence reads: CASSSAGTGNTEAFF. For the CDR3, the DNA is TGTGCCAGCAGCTCAGCCGGGACAGGGAACACTGAAGCTTTCTTT.

This sequence joins TRBV25-1 and TRBJ2-5; 8 nucleotides agree with TRBD1. Trimming removed 4 bases from V and 5 bases from J; junction bases left unmatched: 6. CDR1 and CDR2 from the germline V gene are MGHDK and SYGVNS. CDR3 length equals 14 residues. CDR3 in amino acids: CASSVTGGRETQYF. In nucleotides, the CDR3 is TGTGCCAGCAGTGTTACAGGGGGGAGGGAGACCCAGTACTTC.

This clone has more than one count but fewer than ten. The rearrangement uses TRBV5-4 and TRBJ1-4; 7 bases line up with TRBD1. Germline V gene lookup returns CDR1 SGHNT and CDR2 YYREEE (reference sequence). The CDR3 sequence is 14 residues long. After removal of 0 bases from V and 8 bases from J, the junction contained 4 bases not matched to a gene. The CDR3 region is CASSLGQGVEKLFF. Here the CDR3 DNA reads TGTGCCAGCAGCTTGGGACAGGGAGTGGAAAAACTGTTTTTT. Full variable domain (remainder filled in from reference TRBV5-4 and TRBJ1-4): ETGVTQSPTHLIKTRGQQVTLRCSSQSGHNTVSWYQQALGQGPQFIFQYYREEENGRGNFPPRFSGLQFPNYSSELNVNALELDDSALYLCASSLGQGVEKLFFGSGTQLSVL.

This clone occurred a few times. The same CDR3 arises from other DNA sequences in this sample as well. In nucleotides, the CDR3 is TGTGCCAGCAGTTACTCGAGGATCCACGAGCAGTACGTC. Translation gives CASSYSRIHEQYV. V gene TRBV6-6 combines with J gene TRBJ2-7; D unclear. The CDR3 has 13 amino acids. The germline CDR1 and CDR2 sequences are MNHNY and SVGAGI (reference sequence). V dropped 0 bases and J dropped 5 bases, with 8 bases sitting between them.

The chain combines TRBV7-3 with TRBJ1-1; D is unclear. Trimming took 6 bases from V and 0 from J, leaving 8 bases between them. CDR1 SGHTA and CDR2 FQGTGA come from the germline V gene. The CDR3 length is 13 residues. CDR3 loop: CASSRSVNTEAFF. The CDR3 DNA follows: TGTGCCAGCAGTCGATCAGTGAACACTGAAGCTTTCTTT.

The chain uses TRBV29-1 and TRBJ2-5; 7 nucleotides match TRBD1. The V gene's germline CDR1 is SQVTM and CDR2 ANQGSEA. With 5 bases clipped from V and 5 bases from J, the junction kept 11 bases outside the gene matches. The length of the CDR3 is 14 residues. CDR3 nucleotides: TGCAGCGTTTCCGGGACAGCTGGAGGCGAGACCCAGTACTTC. The encoded protein is CSVSGTAGGETQYF. The variable domain in full, completed from reference TRBV29-1 and TRBJ2-5, reads SAVISQKPSRDICQRGTSLTIQCQVDSQVTMMFWYRQQPGQSLTLIATANQGSEATYESGFVIDKFPISRPNLTFSTLTVSNMSPEDSSIYLCSVSGTAGGETQYFGPGTRLLVL.

The sample holds a few counts of this clone. This chain uses TRBV5-1 with TRBJ1-4; D is uncertain. Germline-derived CDR1 and CDR2 are SGHRS and YFSETQ. V dropped 4 bases and J dropped 7 bases, with 8 bases sitting between them. The CDR3 is 12 residues long. CDR3 amino acids: CASSRSGEKLFF. The DNA of the CDR3 is TGCGCCAGCAGCCGGTCGGGTGAAAAACTGTTTTTT.

The chain couples TRBV5-4 to TRBJ2-4, with 7 positions matching TRBD1. The CDR3 is made up of 13 amino acids. The V gene's germline CDR1 is SGHNT and CDR2 YYREEE (reference sequence). J was trimmed by 8 bases and V by 0 bases; bases with no gene match: 2. In DNA, the CDR3 is TGTGCCAGCAGCTTGGGGGACAGAGACATTCAGTACTTC. Amino acid sequence: CASSLGDRDIQYF.

The rearrangement links TRBV19 to TRBJ1-5, with 9 bases aligning to TRBD1. Germline CDR1 reads LNHDA; CDR2 reads SQIVND (reference sequence). The CDR3 covers 18 residues. V was pared by 5 bases and J by 7 bases, with 18 bases of the junction left unmatched. The CDR3 is CASSGERSRGTGTQPQHF. CDR3 sequence (DNA): TGTGCCAGTAGTGGTGAGAGAAGCCGAGGGACAGGGACCCAGCCCCAGCATTTT.

The rearrangement uses TRBV6-1 and TRBJ1-1; D gene uncertain. Germline V gene sequence: CDR1 MNHNS, CDR2 SASEGT. V was cut by 7 bases and J by 1 base, with 4 bases left in between. This CDR3 has 11 residues. The DNA for the CDR3 is TGTGCCAGCACAGAGAACACTGAAGCTTTCTTT. This encodes CASTENTEAFF.

The rearrangement uses TRBV9 and TRBJ2-5; no reliable D call. This CDR3 spans 13 amino acids. V lost 0 bases and J lost 5, with 8 bases in between. CDR1 is SGDLS, CDR2 YYNGEE, per germline. CDR3 in DNA: TGTGCCAGCAGCGTAGGACCCGGGGAGACCCAGTACTTC. It specifies CASSVGPGETQYF.